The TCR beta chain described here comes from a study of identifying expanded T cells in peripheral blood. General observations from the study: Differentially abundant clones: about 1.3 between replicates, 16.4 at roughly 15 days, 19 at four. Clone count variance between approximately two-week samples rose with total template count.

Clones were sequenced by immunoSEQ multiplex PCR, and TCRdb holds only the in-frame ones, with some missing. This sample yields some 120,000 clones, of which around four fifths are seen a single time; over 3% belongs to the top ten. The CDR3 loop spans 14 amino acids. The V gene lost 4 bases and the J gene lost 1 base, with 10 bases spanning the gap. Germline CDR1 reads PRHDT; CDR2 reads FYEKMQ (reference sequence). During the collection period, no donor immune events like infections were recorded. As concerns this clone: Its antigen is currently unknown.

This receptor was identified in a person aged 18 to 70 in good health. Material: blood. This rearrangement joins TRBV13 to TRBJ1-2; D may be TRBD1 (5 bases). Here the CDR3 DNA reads TGTGCCAGCAGCTCCGGGGCCCGTAACTATGGCTACACCTTC. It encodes CASSSGARNYGYTF.